This T cell receptor beta chain was profiled in a study of T cells in Graves' hyperthyroidism and ophthalmopathy. Trimming shortened V by 7 bases and J by 7 bases, and 14 bases separated the two germline ends. The CDR3 sequence is 12 residues long. The diagnostic basis comprised clinical symptoms, serum thyroxine and TRAb, thyroid ultrasound and orbital computed tomography. The source of the PBMCs was about 10 ml of fresh peripheral blood. This clonotype has at least ten counts. TCR beta CDR3 region amplification was performed from RNA transcripts. During a first-round RT-PCR of the TCR CDR3, the HTBI primer set was used. TCRdb re-analysed the multiplex PCR reads in MiXCR, keeping a single row per CDR3 protein. The profile shows hundreds of thousands of distinct CDR3 sequences, around 15% of them singletons.

Sequencing input: blood. The rearrangement links TRBV12-3 or TRBV12-4 to TRBJ2-7; the D call may be TRBD1 or TRBD2 (5 bases each). The source of this sequence is a man in his late teens or twenties with Graves' ophthalmopathy. CDR3 loop: CASTLLGAEQYF. CDR3 DNA sequence: TGTGCCAGCACCCTACTAGGGGCGGAGCAGTACTTC.